The rows below give T cell receptor beta chains drawn from one sample of a study of OX40 agonist ivuxolimab in advanced cancers. The data were produced by immunoSEQ multiplex PCR, yet TCRdb's version contains in-frame clones alone and is incomplete. The sample carries some 86,000 clones, roughly 94% recorded once. The sample consisted of CD4+ or CD8+ T cells sorted from blood, taken in a trial of the OX40 agonist ivuxolimab. The receptors originated from an adult with an advanced solid tumor such as melanoma, head and neck, liver or kidney cancer. CDR3s include the opening cysteine and the closing phenylalanine or tryptophan. The order of the fields is clone size, J gene, D gene, V gene, CDR3 DNA, CDR3 protein. A D gene is named only where the DNA matches it firmly. For some rows the clone size is stated as once, few or many, or as a class when expanded; others skip it.

clone_size: .; j_call: TRBJ2-1; d_call: .; v_call: TRBV12-2; cdr3_nt: TGTGCAAGTCGCTTACCACCGGGAAGCTACAATGAGCAGTTCTTC; cdr3_aa: CASRLPPGSYNEQFF
clone_size: .; j_call: TRBJ2-3; d_call: TRBD1; v_call: TRBV5-8; cdr3_nt: TGTGCCAGCAGCGCCGGGACAGCCGCCGTTGAGACGCAGTATTTT; cdr3_aa: CASSAGTAAVETQYF
clone_size: .; j_call: TRBJ2-2; d_call: .; v_call: TRBV27; cdr3_nt: TGTGCCAGCAGCTATGGGGGCATGAACACCGGGGAGCTGTTTTTT; cdr3_aa: CASSYGGMNTGELFF
clone_size: .; j_call: TRBJ2-2; d_call: TRBD2; v_call: TRBV29-1; cdr3_nt: TGCAGCGCGCCGGGACTAGCGGGAGGAAGCACCGGGGAGCTGTTTTTT; cdr3_aa: CSAPGLAGGSTGELFF
clone_size: .; j_call: TRBJ2-3; d_call: .; v_call: TRBV5-1; cdr3_nt: TGCGCCAGCAGCTTGGGAATCGCGGAGTCTAGCACAGATACGCAGTATTTT; cdr3_aa: CASSLGIAESSTDTQYF
clone_size: .; j_call: TRBJ2-3; d_call: TRBD2; v_call: TRBV7-2; cdr3_nt: TGTGCCAGCAGCTCAGGACTAGCAGCAGATACGCAGTATTTT; cdr3_aa: CASSSGLAADTQYF
clone_size: .; j_call: TRBJ1-3; d_call: .; v_call: TRBV21-1; cdr3_nt: TGTGCCAGCAGCAAAGACCCAACCGGGGACGGAAACACCATATATTTT; cdr3_aa: CASSKDPTGDGNTIYF
clone_size: .; j_call: TRBJ1-1; d_call: .; v_call: TRBV28; cdr3_nt: TGTGCCAGCCAGGACGGAATGAACACTGAAGCTTTCTTT; cdr3_aa: CASQDGMNTEAFF
clone_size: .; j_call: TRBJ1-4; d_call: .; v_call: TRBV16; cdr3_nt: TGTGCCAGCAGCCGCTCGTCGGGAGGGGAAGAAAAACTGTTTTTT; cdr3_aa: CASSRSSGGEEKLFF
clone_size: .; j_call: TRBJ2-3; d_call: .; v_call: TRBV10-1; cdr3_nt: TGCGCCAGCAGTGAAGGGGGGCCCGTCACAGATACGCAGTATTTT; cdr3_aa: CASSEGGPVTDTQYF
clone_size: .; j_call: TRBJ2-7; d_call: .; v_call: TRBV7-6; cdr3_nt: TGTGCCAGCAGCTTAGGGGACTTCTCCTACGAGCAGTACTTC; cdr3_aa: CASSLGDFSYEQYF
clone_size: .; j_call: TRBJ2-3; d_call: TRBD1; v_call: TRBV27; cdr3_nt: TGTGCCAGCAGATCCGGACAGGGCAGGACGCAGTATTTT; cdr3_aa: CASRSGQGRTQYF
clone_size: .; j_call: TRBJ1-4; d_call: TRBD1; v_call: TRBV7-2; cdr3_nt: TGTGCCAGCAGCCCCCTCCGGGACAGGGGTGGTGAAAAACTGTTTTTT; cdr3_aa: CASSPLRDRGGEKLFF
clone_size: .; j_call: TRBJ1-5; d_call: .; v_call: TRBV28; cdr3_nt: TGTGCCAGCAGTCCACACAGGTACAATCAGCCCCAGCATTTT; cdr3_aa: CASSPHRYNQPQHF
clone_size: few; j_call: TRBJ1-5; d_call: .; v_call: TRBV6-1; cdr3_nt: TGTGCCAGCACCGCCGGACCCAATCAGCCCCAGCATTTT; cdr3_aa: CASTAGPNQPQHF
clone_size: .; j_call: TRBJ1-2; d_call: TRBD1; v_call: TRBV2; cdr3_nt: TGTGCCAGCTCCGGGACAGCAAACTATGGCTACACCTTC; cdr3_aa: CASSGTANYGYTF
clone_size: .; j_call: TRBJ2-5; d_call: .; v_call: TRBV27; cdr3_nt: TGTGCCAGCAGCCGCGGGGGCCGATCTGTAGAGACCCAGTACTTC; cdr3_aa: CASSRGGRSVETQYF
clone_size: .; j_call: TRBJ1-6; d_call: TRBD1; v_call: TRBV2; cdr3_nt: TGTGCCAGCAAACTCTCCAGGGGACAGGGAGACTCACCCCTCCACTTT; cdr3_aa: CASKLSRGQGDSPLHF
clone_size: once; j_call: TRBJ2-1; d_call: .; v_call: TRBV13; cdr3_nt: TGTGCCAGCAGCTTATCACTAGGTACCTACAATGAGCAGTTCTTC; cdr3_aa: CASSLSLGTYNEQFF
clone_size: .; j_call: TRBJ1-1; d_call: .; v_call: TRBV4-1; cdr3_nt: TGCGCCAGCAGCCAAGTCATGAACACTGAAGCTTTCTTT; cdr3_aa: CASSQVMNTEAFF
clone_size: .; j_call: TRBJ1-4; d_call: .; v_call: TRBV7-8; cdr3_nt: TGTGCCAGCAGCTTAATGGGGGCTGGGGAAAAACTGTTTTTT; cdr3_aa: CASSLMGAGEKLFF
clone_size: .; j_call: TRBJ2-5; d_call: .; v_call: TRBV7-2; cdr3_nt: TGTGCCAGCAGCCGCAGGGTCCAAGAGACCCAGTACTTC; cdr3_aa: CASSRRVQETQYF
clone_size: .; j_call: TRBJ2-2; d_call: .; v_call: TRBV10-3; cdr3_nt: TGTGCCATCAGTGAGTCCGAGAACACCGGGGAGCTGTTTTTT; cdr3_aa: CAISESENTGELFF
clone_size: .; j_call: TRBJ2-3; d_call: .; v_call: TRBV27; cdr3_nt: TGTGCCAGCAGTTTCCTGGGCACAGATACGCAGTATTTT; cdr3_aa: CASSFLGTDTQYF
clone_size: .; j_call: TRBJ2-7; d_call: TRBD1; v_call: TRBV30; cdr3_nt: TGTGCCTGCCATACAGGGGGCTACGAGCAGTACTTC; cdr3_aa: CACHTGGYEQYF
clone_size: .; j_call: TRBJ2-7; d_call: .; v_call: TRBV4-1; cdr3_nt: TGCGCCAGCAGCCAAGAGACAGACTTATACGAGCAGTACTTC; cdr3_aa: CASSQETDLYEQYF
clone_size: .; j_call: TRBJ2-5; d_call: .; v_call: TRBV28; cdr3_nt: TGTGCCAGCAATCTACCGGGAGAGACCCAGTACTTC; cdr3_aa: CASNLPGETQYF